This TCR beta chain was sequenced in a study of blood T cell repertoires in COVID-19. Whole-study context: Some COVID-19 samples were acute and others convalescent; all came from the United States, Italy and Spain. Sample material is recorded as cDNA or gDNA derived from T cells, B-cell-depleted T cells, or PBMCs.

Under the authors' procedure: The assay estimated nucleated cells by amplifying reference gene primers. Data came from immunoSEQ multiplex PCR; TCRdb stores just in-frame clones and leaves some out. That table furnishes V, J and clone size, whereas the DNA furnished D and trimming. Found here are some 290,000 clones, roughly nine tenths of them singletons; the top ten hold 2.2%. The sample taken for sequencing was peripheral blood. The source of this sequence is a woman aged 45-59 years who had recovered from COVID-19.

The CDR3 DNA follows: TGTGCCACCGCGTTGCGAGGGGGCGATACTGAAGCTTTCTTT. Amino acid sequence: CATALRGGDTEAFF. V and J are TRBV19 and TRBJ1-1, with 7 bases that match TRBD1. V was clipped by 10 bases and J by 5 bases; unmatched bases: 13. CDR3 length: 14 amino acids. Germline CDR1 LNHDA, CDR2 SQIVND (reference sequence).